This entry lists 18 T cell receptor beta chains sequenced from one sample in a study of blood T cell repertoires in COVID-19. Repertoires were generated with immunoSEQ multiplex PCR, while TCRdb's copy carries only in-frame clones and drops some. The sample records 210,000 or so clones, 80% being singletons. The sequencing sample was made of PBMCs or T cells enriched from blood (not recorded which). These receptors originate from a middle-aged woman with acute COVID-19.

This clone occurred once. The V and J genes are TRBV28 and TRBJ1-2, with 9 bases fitting TRBD1. CDR1 and CDR2 (germline): MDHEN, SYDVKM. This CDR3 region has 16 residues. Trimming cost V 5 bases and J 0 bases; bases outside gene matches: 7. The CDR3 sequence: CASSIPDRGTNYGYTF. The CDR3 DNA reads as TGTGCCAGCAGTATACCGGACAGGGGAACTAACTATGGCTACACCTTC.

The genes are TRBV11-1 and TRBJ2-7; 11 nucleotides agree with TRBD2. Trimming took 5 bases from V and 4 from J; bases not matched to a gene: 10. Germline CDR1 is SGHAT and CDR2 is FQDESV (reference sequence). The CDR3 extends over 16 amino acids. CDR3 DNA sequence: TGTGCCAGCAGCCAGAGTAGCGGGAGGGCCGGGTACGAGCAGTACTTC. Amino acids: CASSQSSGRAGYEQYF.

About this clone: One end of the junction is discordant with germline, which a read error may explain. This chain connects TRBV3-1 (or the pseudogene TRBV3-2) to TRBJ2-1; D remains unclear. In germline, CDR1 is LGHDT, CDR2 YNNKEL (reference sequence). There are 15 residues in the CDR3. This CDR3 is CASSQGPVSSNEQFF. The CDR3 DNA sequence: TGTGCCAGCAGCCAAGGGCCAGTCTCCTCCAATGAGCAGTTCTTC.

The V call is TRBV24-1, the J call TRBJ2-5; D is perhaps TRBD1 (5 bases). Germline CDR1 is KGHDR and CDR2 is SFDVKD. V was shortened by 4 bases and J by 4 bases, with 15 bases between the two germline ends. The CDR3 sequence is 15 residues long. The CDR3 reads CATSDSQGQGETQYF. The CDR3 nucleotides read TGTGCCACCAGTGACTCGCAGGGTCAGGGAGAGACCCAGTACTTC.

The chain joins TRBV24-1 to TRBJ2-1, with D possibly matching TRBD2 (6 bases). Germline V gene lookup returns CDR1 KGHDR and CDR2 SFDVKD. Between the trimmed V and J ends, which lost 3 bases and 11 bases, there was a span of 16 bases. CDR3 size: 14 residues. CDR3 amino acids: CATSDRTNRVQQFF. CDR3 nucleotides: TGTGCCACCAGTGATCGGACTAACCGAGTCCAGCAGTTCTTC.

This clone was seen just once. The genes are TRBV5-6 and TRBJ2-7, with a possible D match to TRBD1 (5 bases). The CDR3 spans 15 residues. CDR1 is SGHDT, CDR2 YYEEEE, per germline. The V end was cut by 0 bases, the J end by 5 bases, with 15 bases between. Here the CDR3 reads CASSLVGREENEQYF. Here the CDR3 DNA reads TGTGCCAGCAGCTTGGTTGGCAGGGAAGAAAACGAGCAGTACTTC.

The V call is TRBV19, the J call TRBJ1-4; 9 nucleotides line up with TRBD1. The CDR3 consists of 15 residues. CDR1 and CDR2 (germline): LNHDA, SQIVND (reference sequence). V trimming: 9 bases; J trimming: 4 bases; junction bases outside the gene matches: 9. CDR3 bases: TGTGCCAGCCACGGACAGGGGTCTAATAATGAAAAACTGTTTTTT. Its translation: CASHGQGSNNEKLFF.

The V call is TRBV19, the J call TRBJ2-1; D possibly corresponds to TRBD1 (5 bases). Germline V gene sequence: CDR1 LNHDA, CDR2 SQIVND (reference sequence). This CDR3 contains 14 residues. V lost 0 bases and J lost 7, with 10 bases in between. CDR3 region: CASSIDRDLNEQFF. In DNA, the CDR3 is TGTGCCAGTAGTATAGACAGGGATTTAAATGAGCAGTTCTTC.

The genes are TRBV11-2 and TRBJ1-4, with D maybe TRBD1 (5 bases). V lost 5 bases and J lost 1, with 17 bases in between. In germline, CDR1 is SGHAT, CDR2 FQNNGV. The CDR3 runs to 17 residues. The CDR3 coding sequence is TGTGCCAGCAGCAGGGGTTGGGGGGGAGAAACTAATGAAAAACTGTTTTTT. Residues: CASSRGWGGETNEKLFF.

The V call is TRBV7-2, the J call TRBJ1-6; no clear D gene. V gave up 5 bases and J gave up 3 bases, with 14 bases separating them. The CDR3 is made up of 16 amino acids. Germline assignment: CDR1 SGHTA and CDR2 FQGNSA. The CDR3: CASSPPLASYNSPLHF. The CDR3, as DNA: TGTGCCAGCAGCCCCCCCCTAGCCAGCTATAATTCACCCCTCCACTTT.

The chain has TRBV7-6 and TRBJ2-1; 13 bases align to TRBD2. Germline V gene lookup returns CDR1 SGHVS and CDR2 FNYEAQ. Germline trimming cut 5 bases from V and 7 bases from J; bases unmatched to any gene: 8. The CDR3 sequence is 16 residues long. CDR3 nucleotides: TGTGCCAGCAGCCTATTGACTAGCGGGGGGTTTAATGAGCAGTTCTTC. It yields the protein CASSLLTSGGFNEQFF.

This clone came up once. The genes are TRBV9 and TRBJ2-2; TRBD2 matches at 7 bases. The J segment lost 8 bases and the V segment lost 3 bases, leaving 1 base of the junction unmatched. The germline V gene has CDR1 SGDLS and CDR2 YYNGEE. The CDR3 is 12 amino acids. The CDR3 nucleotides are TGTGCCAGCAGCGATAGCGGGGGGGAGCTGTTTTTT. This translates into CASSDSGGELFF.

The DNA for the CDR3 is TGCGCCAGCAGCACCGGGACAGGGCCATATAATTCACCCCTCCACTTT. Its protein is CASSTGTGPYNSPLHF. The V and J genes are TRBV5-1 and TRBJ1-6, with 9 nucleotides matching TRBD1. The V and J ends lost 4 bases and 4 bases, in that order; junction bases with no gene match: 6. This CDR3 spans 16 amino acids. From germline, CDR1 is SGHRS and CDR2 YFSETQ.

The chain couples TRBV7-9 to TRBJ1-3, with TRBD1 matching 11 bases. Looked up from germline, CDR1 is SEHNR and CDR2 is FQNEAQ (reference sequence). CDR3 length: 16 amino acids. With V trimmed by 5 bases and J by 5 bases, 8 bases remained unmatched. This CDR3 is CASSPPGQGVRNTIYF. The CDR3 coding sequence is TGTGCCAGCAGCCCACCGGGACAGGGGGTGCGAAACACCATATATTTT.

In its sample, this clone was seen a few times. The chain carries TRBV6-5 and TRBJ1-5; 7 nucleotides align to TRBD1. This CDR3 is built from 12 residues. Germline trimming cut 8 bases from V and 5 bases from J; bases unmatched to any gene: 3. Germline loops: CDR1 MNHEY, CDR2 SVGAGI. CDR3 in amino acids: CASDRVHQPQHF. CDR3 in DNA: TGTGCCAGCGACAGGGTCCATCAGCCCCAGCATTTT.

The chain recombines TRBV4-1 with TRBJ1-2; 9 bases are shared with TRBD1. Germline trimming cut 4 bases from V and 4 bases from J; bases unmatched to any gene: 19. Germline loops: CDR1 MGHRA, CDR2 YSYEKL. This CDR3 is built from 19 residues. The CDR3 sequence: CASSLFPRDRALRFYGYTF. The CDR3 nucleotides are TGCGCCAGCAGCCTTTTTCCCCGGGACAGGGCTCTTAGATTCTATGGCTACACCTTC.

This clone has a handful of counts. The chain is built from TRBV3-1 (or the pseudogene TRBV3-2) and TRBJ1-5; D is ambiguous. V gave up 0 bases and J gave up 2 bases, with 8 bases separating them. CDR3 length: 15 residues. The V gene's germline CDR1 is LGHDT and CDR2 YNNKEL (reference sequence). For the CDR3, the DNA is TGTGCCAGCAGCCAAGATACCGGGGGCAATCAGCCCCAGCATTTT. Encoded protein: CASSQDTGGNQPQHF.

This rearrangement joins TRBV7-2 to TRBJ2-5; 8 positions match TRBD2. The germline CDR1 and CDR2 sequences are SGHTA and FQGNSA. The junction had 5 bases not matched to a gene; V was cut back by 0 bases and J by 2 bases. This CDR3 is 16 amino acids long. This CDR3 reads CASSLAQASGQETQYF. The CDR3 region has the DNA TGTGCCAGCAGCTTAGCGCAGGCTAGCGGGCAAGAGACCCAGTACTTC.